A selection of T cell receptor beta chains follows, all from one sample in a study of blood T cell repertoires in COVID-19. Using immunoSEQ multiplex PCR, the repertoire was profiled, and TCRdb retains in-frame clones only, with some absent. This table holds hundreds of thousands of clones, 85% to 90% found once. The sequenced sample consisted of PBMCs or T cells enriched from blood (not recorded which). The receptors here all came from a man aged 30 to 45 who had recovered from COVID-19. Each CDR3 is given with its conserved first and last residue. Each record gives: J gene, clone size, V gene, D gene, CDR3 protein, CDR3 DNA. D genes are given only for firm matches. Clone size is stated in some rows and not others, as once, few, many or a class when expanded.

j_call: TRBJ1-1
clone_size: .
v_call: TRBV5-1
d_call: .
cdr3_aa: CASSFTGSEAFF
cdr3_nt: TGCGCCAGCAGCTTTACAGGATCTGAAGCTTTCTTT

j_call: TRBJ2-1
clone_size: .
v_call: TRBV24-1
d_call: .
cdr3_aa: CATAPQGRSSYNEQFF
cdr3_nt: TGTGCCACCGCTCCGCAGGGCAGGAGCTCCTACAATGAGCAGTTCTTC

j_call: TRBJ1-6
clone_size: .
v_call: TRBV19
d_call: TRBD1
cdr3_aa: CASSGRTGYNSPLHF
cdr3_nt: TGTGCCAGTAGTGGACGGACAGGCTATAATTCACCCCTCCACTTT

j_call: TRBJ1-5
clone_size: .
v_call: TRBV5-5
d_call: .
cdr3_aa: CASSWTEYSNQPQHF
cdr3_nt: TGTGCCAGCAGCTGGACAGAATATAGCAATCAGCCCCAGCATTTT

j_call: TRBJ2-2
clone_size: .
v_call: TRBV10-3
d_call: TRBD2
cdr3_aa: CAISQSGSYTGELFF
cdr3_nt: TGTGCCATCAGTCAAAGCGGGAGCTACACCGGGGAGCTGTTTTTT

j_call: TRBJ1-4
clone_size: .
v_call: TRBV25-1
d_call: .
cdr3_aa: CASSESATNEKLFF
cdr3_nt: TGTGCCAGCAGTGAATCCGCAACTAATGAAAAACTGTTTTTT

j_call: TRBJ2-1
clone_size: once
v_call: TRBV5-1
d_call: TRBD2
cdr3_aa: CASSWVVVAGAYNEQFF
cdr3_nt: TGCGCCAGCAGCTGGGTTGTAGTAGCGGGAGCCTACAATGAGCAGTTCTTC

j_call: TRBJ2-3
clone_size: .
v_call: TRBV29-1
d_call: .
cdr3_aa: CSAGTDTQYF
cdr3_nt: TGCAGCGCCGGCACAGATACGCAGTATTTT

j_call: TRBJ1-5
clone_size: .
v_call: TRBV19
d_call: .
cdr3_aa: CASSNQADQPQHF
cdr3_nt: TGTGCCAGTAGTAATCAGGCAGATCAGCCCCAGCATTTT

j_call: TRBJ2-5
clone_size: .
v_call: TRBV28
d_call: TRBD1
cdr3_aa: CASSLAGGGKTQYF
cdr3_nt: TGTGCCAGCAGTTTAGCAGGGGGCGGGAAGACCCAGTACTTC

j_call: TRBJ2-1
clone_size: .
v_call: TRBV5-1
d_call: TRBD1
cdr3_aa: CASSLGTGYNEQFF
cdr3_nt: TGCGCCAGCAGCTTGGGGACAGGTTACAATGAGCAGTTCTTC

j_call: TRBJ2-3
clone_size: .
v_call: TRBV10-3
d_call: .
cdr3_aa: CAISAYDGSGGDTQYF
cdr3_nt: TGTGCCATCAGTGCGTATGACGGGAGCGGTGGTGATACGCAGTATTTT

j_call: TRBJ2-7
clone_size: .
v_call: TRBV7-9
d_call: .
cdr3_aa: CASSLDGPGEQYF
cdr3_nt: TGTGCCAGCAGCTTAGATGGTCCGGGGGAGCAGTACTTC

j_call: TRBJ2-7
clone_size: .
v_call: TRBV3-1/TRBV3-2
d_call: .
cdr3_aa: CASSQGRDEQYF
cdr3_nt: TGTGCCAGCAGTCAAGGGCGGGACGAGCAGTACTTC

j_call: TRBJ2-3
clone_size: .
v_call: TRBV3-1/TRBV3-2
d_call: .
cdr3_aa: CASSQRGTADTQYF
cdr3_nt: TGTGCCAGCAGCCAGCGTGGGACTGCCGATACGCAGTATTTT

j_call: TRBJ2-7
clone_size: .
v_call: TRBV27
d_call: .
cdr3_aa: CASSRYSGSAYEQYF
cdr3_nt: TGTGCCAGCAGCCGCTATTCGGGTTCAGCCTACGAGCAGTACTTC

j_call: TRBJ2-4
clone_size: .
v_call: TRBV21-1
d_call: .
cdr3_aa: CASSKGDRRLAKNIQYF
cdr3_nt: TGTGCCAGCAGCAAGGGAGACAGGAGACTAGCCAAAAACATTCAGTACTTC

j_call: TRBJ2-1
clone_size: .
v_call: TRBV6-5
d_call: .
cdr3_aa: CASRFGGKVDEQFF
cdr3_nt: TGTGCCAGCAGATTCGGGGGTAAAGTGGATGAGCAGTTCTTC

j_call: TRBJ2-5
clone_size: .
v_call: TRBV2
d_call: .
cdr3_aa: CASRAPRGETQYF
cdr3_nt: TGTGCCAGCAGAGCCCCTAGGGGAGAGACCCAGTACTTC

j_call: TRBJ2-2
clone_size: .
v_call: TRBV11-2
d_call: TRBD2
cdr3_aa: CASTLTGLAVNTGELFF
cdr3_nt: TGTGCCAGCACCCTCACGGGGCTAGCGGTGAACACCGGGGAGCTGTTTTTT

j_call: TRBJ2-2
clone_size: .
v_call: TRBV12-3/TRBV12-4
d_call: TRBD2
cdr3_aa: CASRREAAGELFF
cdr3_nt: TGTGCCAGCAGGCGGGAGGCAGCGGGGGAGCTGTTTTTT

j_call: TRBJ2-3
clone_size: .
v_call: TRBV7-3
d_call: TRBD2
cdr3_aa: CASSHGTSGKVDTQYF
cdr3_nt: TGTGCCAGCAGCCACGGGACTAGCGGGAAGGTAGATACGCAGTATTTT

j_call: TRBJ2-1
clone_size: .
v_call: TRBV3-1/TRBV3-2
d_call: TRBD2
cdr3_aa: CASSRVTATSGSGEQFF
cdr3_nt: TGTGCCAGCAGCCGCGTGACAGCTACTAGCGGGAGTGGTGAGCAGTTCTTC

j_call: TRBJ2-7
clone_size: .
v_call: TRBV5-1
d_call: .
cdr3_aa: CASSLGAAVDEQYF
cdr3_nt: TGCGCCAGCAGCTTGGGAGCCGCGGTCGACGAGCAGTACTTC

j_call: TRBJ1-4
clone_size: .
v_call: TRBV5-4
d_call: .
cdr3_aa: CASSSWDIQNEKLFF
cdr3_nt: TGTGCCAGCAGCTCCTGGGACATCCAGAATGAAAAACTGTTTTTT

j_call: TRBJ2-6
clone_size: .
v_call: TRBV5-6
d_call: TRBD1
cdr3_aa: CASSFPGTGSSGANVLTF
cdr3_nt: TGTGCCAGCAGCTTTCCCGGGACAGGGAGCTCTGGGGCCAACGTCCTGACTTTC

j_call: TRBJ2-1
clone_size: .
v_call: TRBV18
d_call: .
cdr3_aa: CASSTRLNNEQFF
cdr3_nt: TGTGCCAGCTCAACAAGACTTAACAATGAGCAGTTCTTC

j_call: TRBJ2-7
clone_size: .
v_call: TRBV27
d_call: TRBD1
cdr3_aa: CASSPGTGPYEQYF
cdr3_nt: TGTGCCAGCAGTCCGGGGACAGGACCCTACGAGCAGTACTTC

j_call: TRBJ2-4
clone_size: once
v_call: TRBV5-4
d_call: TRBD1
cdr3_aa: CASSRGQGDIQYF
cdr3_nt: TGTGCCAGCAGCAGGGGACAGGGAGACATTCAGTACTTC

j_call: TRBJ2-4
clone_size: .
v_call: TRBV11-3
d_call: .
cdr3_aa: CASSLNSGNIQYF
cdr3_nt: TGTGCCAGCAGCCTAAACTCGGGAAACATTCAGTACTTC

j_call: TRBJ2-7
clone_size: .
v_call: TRBV7-9
d_call: .
cdr3_aa: CASSSSGSPSYEQYF
cdr3_nt: TGTGCCAGCAGCTCCTCCGGGTCCCCCTCCTACGAGCAGTACTTC

j_call: TRBJ1-1
clone_size: .
v_call: TRBV29-1
d_call: .
cdr3_aa: CSSSEQILNTEAFF
cdr3_nt: TGCAGTTCCTCAGAACAGATCCTGAACACTGAAGCTTTCTTT

j_call: TRBJ2-7
clone_size: .
v_call: TRBV7-9
d_call: .
cdr3_aa: CASSLAGWPTEQYF
cdr3_nt: TGTGCCAGCAGCTTAGCCGGGTGGCCTACGGAGCAGTACTTC

j_call: TRBJ2-1
clone_size: .
v_call: TRBV28
d_call: .
cdr3_aa: CASTGRAGYNEQFF
cdr3_nt: TGTGCCAGTACCGGTCGAGCAGGCTACAATGAGCAGTTCTTC

j_call: TRBJ2-7
clone_size: .
v_call: TRBV2
d_call: TRBD2
cdr3_aa: CASSEAPSGASYEQYF
cdr3_nt: TGTGCCAGCAGTGAAGCGCCAAGCGGGGCTTCCTACGAGCAGTACTTC

j_call: TRBJ1-1
clone_size: .
v_call: TRBV12-3/TRBV12-4
d_call: .
cdr3_aa: CASTQTRGTEAFF
cdr3_nt: TGTGCCAGCACCCAGACCCGGGGCACTGAAGCTTTCTTT

j_call: TRBJ2-1
clone_size: .
v_call: TRBV6-5
d_call: TRBD2
cdr3_aa: CASPGTSGLNEQFF
cdr3_nt: TGTGCCAGCCCGGGGACTAGCGGCTTAAATGAGCAGTTCTTC

j_call: TRBJ2-2
clone_size: .
v_call: TRBV10-2
d_call: .
cdr3_aa: CASSRETNTGELFF
cdr3_nt: TGCGCCAGCAGTCGTGAGACAAACACCGGGGAGCTGTTTTTT

j_call: TRBJ2-4
clone_size: few
v_call: TRBV20-1
d_call: .
cdr3_aa: CSASTENIQYF
cdr3_nt: TGCAGTGCAAGTACGGAAAACATTCAGTACTTC

j_call: TRBJ1-2
clone_size: .
v_call: TRBV7-9
d_call: .
cdr3_aa: CASSLGGSLDYYGYTF
cdr3_nt: TGTGCCAGCAGCTTAGGAGGGTCCCTCGATTACTATGGCTACACCTTC

j_call: TRBJ1-4
clone_size: .
v_call: TRBV30
d_call: TRBD1
cdr3_aa: CAWSLQGAEKLFF
cdr3_nt: TGTGCCTGGAGTTTACAGGGGGCTGAAAAACTGTTTTTT

j_call: TRBJ2-1
clone_size: .
v_call: TRBV6-5
d_call: .
cdr3_aa: CASRSHPYNEQFF
cdr3_nt: TGTGCCAGCAGATCACACCCGTACAATGAGCAGTTCTTC

j_call: TRBJ2-1
clone_size: .
v_call: TRBV6-5
d_call: TRBD2
cdr3_aa: CASRSAGGRRNEQFF
cdr3_nt: TGTGCCAGCAGATCAGCGGGAGGGAGGCGCAATGAGCAGTTCTTC

j_call: TRBJ2-1
clone_size: .
v_call: TRBV6-1
d_call: .
cdr3_aa: CASSEVNNEQFF
cdr3_nt: TGTGCCAGCAGTGAAGTCAACAATGAGCAGTTCTTC

j_call: TRBJ1-2
clone_size: .
v_call: TRBV5-1
d_call: TRBD1
cdr3_aa: CASSLGTGGPYGYTF
cdr3_nt: TGCGCCAGCAGCTTGGGTACAGGGGGACCCTATGGCTACACCTTC

j_call: TRBJ1-5
clone_size: .
v_call: TRBV28
d_call: .
cdr3_aa: CASSPSLRQGLYQPQHF
cdr3_nt: TGTGCCAGCAGTCCGTCTCTAAGGCAGGGTCTCTATCAGCCCCAGCATTTT

j_call: TRBJ2-2
clone_size: .
v_call: TRBV18
d_call: .
cdr3_aa: CASSPWTTRTGELFF
cdr3_nt: TGTGCCAGCTCCCCATGGACTACACGCACCGGGGAGCTGTTTTTT

j_call: TRBJ2-7
clone_size: .
v_call: TRBV9
d_call: TRBD1
cdr3_aa: CASSVGAPRTGGEQYF
cdr3_nt: TGTGCCAGCAGCGTAGGGGCCCCCCGGACAGGGGGCGAGCAGTACTTC

j_call: TRBJ2-3
clone_size: once
v_call: TRBV18
d_call: .
cdr3_aa: CASSPGDSTDTQYF
cdr3_nt: TGTGCCAGCTCACCAGGGGACTCCACAGATACGCAGTATTTT

j_call: TRBJ2-5
clone_size: .
v_call: TRBV9
d_call: TRBD2
cdr3_aa: CASSDIEGLAGTQETQYF
cdr3_nt: TGTGCCAGCAGCGACATCGAGGGACTAGCGGGCACACAAGAGACCCAGTACTTC

j_call: TRBJ2-5
clone_size: .
v_call: TRBV19
d_call: .
cdr3_aa: CASSSGGSQETQYF
cdr3_nt: TGTGCCAGTAGCAGTGGGGGGTCCCAAGAGACCCAGTACTTC

j_call: TRBJ1-1
clone_size: .
v_call: TRBV5-1
d_call: .
cdr3_aa: CASSVQGVTEAFF
cdr3_nt: TGCGCCAGCAGCGTACAGGGTGTCACTGAAGCTTTCTTT